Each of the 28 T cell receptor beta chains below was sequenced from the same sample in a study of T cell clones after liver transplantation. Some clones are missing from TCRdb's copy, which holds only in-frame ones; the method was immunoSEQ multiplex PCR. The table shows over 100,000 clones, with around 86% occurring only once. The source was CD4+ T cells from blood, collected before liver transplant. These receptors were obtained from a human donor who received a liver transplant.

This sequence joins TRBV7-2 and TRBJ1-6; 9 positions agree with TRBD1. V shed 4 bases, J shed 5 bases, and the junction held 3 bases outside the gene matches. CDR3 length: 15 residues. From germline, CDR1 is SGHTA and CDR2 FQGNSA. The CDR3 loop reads CASSSQGAHNSPLHF. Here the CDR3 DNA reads TGTGCCAGCAGCTCACAGGGGGCCCATAATTCACCCCTCCACTTT.

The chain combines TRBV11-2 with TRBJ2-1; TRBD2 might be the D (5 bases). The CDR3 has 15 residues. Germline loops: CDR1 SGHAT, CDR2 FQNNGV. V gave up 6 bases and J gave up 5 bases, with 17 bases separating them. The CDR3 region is CASRERPSPHNEQFF. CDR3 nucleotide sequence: TGTGCCAGCAGAGAGCGCCCTAGCCCCCACAATGAGCAGTTCTTC. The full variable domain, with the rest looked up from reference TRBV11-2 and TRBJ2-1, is EAGVAQSPRYKIIEKRQSVAFWCNPISGHATLYWYQQILGQGPKLLIQFQNNGVVDDSQLPKDRFSAERLKGVDSTLKIQPAKLEDSAVYLCASRERPSPHNEQFFGPGTRLTVL.

The CDR3 protein is CASSLGGQSYGYTF. The DNA of the CDR3 is TGCGCCAGCAGCTTGGGTGGGCAGAGCTATGGCTACACCTTC. This chain uses TRBV5-1 with TRBJ1-2, with unresolved D. Per germline, CDR1 SGHRS and CDR2 YFSETQ. Trimming shortened V by 0 bases and J by 4 bases, and 10 bases separated the two germline ends. The CDR3 consists of 14 residues.

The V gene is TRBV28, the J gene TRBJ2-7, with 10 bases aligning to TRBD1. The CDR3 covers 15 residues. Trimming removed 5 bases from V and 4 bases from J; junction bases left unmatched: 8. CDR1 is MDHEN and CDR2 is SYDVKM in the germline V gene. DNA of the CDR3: TGTGCCAGCAGTGGGACAGGGGAAACGGGGTACGAGCAGTACTTC. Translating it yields CASSGTGETGYEQYF.

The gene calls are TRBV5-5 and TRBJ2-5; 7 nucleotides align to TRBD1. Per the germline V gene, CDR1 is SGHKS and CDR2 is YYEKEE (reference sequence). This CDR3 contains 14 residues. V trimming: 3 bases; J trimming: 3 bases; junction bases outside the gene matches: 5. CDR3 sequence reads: CASSWGQLKETQYF. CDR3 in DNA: TGTGCCAGCAGCTGGGGACAGCTAAAAGAGACCCAGTACTTC.

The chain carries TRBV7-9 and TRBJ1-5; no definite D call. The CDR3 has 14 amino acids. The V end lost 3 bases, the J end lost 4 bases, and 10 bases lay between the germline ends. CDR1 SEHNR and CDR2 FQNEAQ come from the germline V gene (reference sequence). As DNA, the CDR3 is TGTGCCAGCAGCTTCGAACACACAAATCAGCCCCAGCATTTT. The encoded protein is CASSFEHTNQPQHF.

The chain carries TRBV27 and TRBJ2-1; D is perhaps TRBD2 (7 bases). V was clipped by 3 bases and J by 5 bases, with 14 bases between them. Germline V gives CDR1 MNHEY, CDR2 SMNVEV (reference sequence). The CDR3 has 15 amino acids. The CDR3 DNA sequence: TGTGCCAGCAGTTTCCGACAGGCGGGGGACAATGAGCAGTTCTTC. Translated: CASSFRQAGDNEQFF.

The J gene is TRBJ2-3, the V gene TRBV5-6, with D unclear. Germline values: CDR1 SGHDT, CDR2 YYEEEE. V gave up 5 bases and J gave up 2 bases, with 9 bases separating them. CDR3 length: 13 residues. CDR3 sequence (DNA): TGTGCCAGCAGTTCTGTTTTCACAGATACGCAGTATTTT. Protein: CASSSVFTDTQYF.

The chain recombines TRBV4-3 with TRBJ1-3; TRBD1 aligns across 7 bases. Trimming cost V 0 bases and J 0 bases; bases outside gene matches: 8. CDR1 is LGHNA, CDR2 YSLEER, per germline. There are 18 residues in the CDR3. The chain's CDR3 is CASSQEPPRTGSGNTIYF. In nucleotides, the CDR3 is TGCGCCAGCAGCCAAGAACCCCCGCGGACAGGCTCTGGAAACACCATATATTTT.

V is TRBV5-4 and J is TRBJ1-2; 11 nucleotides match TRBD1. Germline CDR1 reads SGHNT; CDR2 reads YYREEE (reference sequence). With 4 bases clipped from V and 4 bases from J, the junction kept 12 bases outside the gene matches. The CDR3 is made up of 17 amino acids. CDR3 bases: TGTGCCAGCAGCCCGCCGGGGACAGGGGGTTCATTCTATGGCTACACCTTC. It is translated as CASSPPGTGGSFYGYTF.

This chain's CDR3 is CASSPRQGRAFF. CDR3 bases: TGTGCCAGCAGCCCCAGACAGGGCAGAGCTTTCTTT. The chain has TRBV6-5 and TRBJ1-1, with 7 bases matching TRBD1. This CDR3 has 12 amino acids. CDR1 and CDR2 from the germline V gene are MNHEY and SVGAGI. Unmatched junction bases numbered 8, after V lost 6 bases and J lost 10 bases.

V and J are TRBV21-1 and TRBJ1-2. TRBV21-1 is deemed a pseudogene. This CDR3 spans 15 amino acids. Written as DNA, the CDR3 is TGTGCCAGCAGCACCTCTTCTAGGACCGTACCGGGCTACACCTTC. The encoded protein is CASSTSSRTVPGYTF.

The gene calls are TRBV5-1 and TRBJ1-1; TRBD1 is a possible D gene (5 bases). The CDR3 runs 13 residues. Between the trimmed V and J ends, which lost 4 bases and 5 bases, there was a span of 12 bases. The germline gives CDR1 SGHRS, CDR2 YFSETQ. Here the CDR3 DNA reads TGCGCCAGCAGCCTGACAGCGGAGACTGAAGCTTTCTTT. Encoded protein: CASSLTAETEAFF.

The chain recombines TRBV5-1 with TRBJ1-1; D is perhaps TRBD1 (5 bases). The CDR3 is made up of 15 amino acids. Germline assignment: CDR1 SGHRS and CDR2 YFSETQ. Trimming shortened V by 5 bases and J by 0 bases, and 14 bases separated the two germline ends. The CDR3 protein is CASSKDLGVNTEAFF. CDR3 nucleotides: TGCGCCAGCAGTAAAGATCTGGGGGTGAACACTGAAGCTTTCTTT.

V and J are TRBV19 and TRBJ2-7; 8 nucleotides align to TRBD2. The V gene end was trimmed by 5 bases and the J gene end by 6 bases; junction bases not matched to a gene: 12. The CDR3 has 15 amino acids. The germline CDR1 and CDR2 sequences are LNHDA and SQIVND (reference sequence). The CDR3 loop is CASSSRTGGLREQYF. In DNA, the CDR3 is TGTGCCAGTAGTTCCCGGACGGGAGGGTTACGCGAGCAGTACTTC.

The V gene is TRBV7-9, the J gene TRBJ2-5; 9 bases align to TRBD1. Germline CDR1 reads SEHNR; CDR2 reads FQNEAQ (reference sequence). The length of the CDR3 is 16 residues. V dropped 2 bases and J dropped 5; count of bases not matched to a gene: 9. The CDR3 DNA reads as TGTGCCAGCAGCTTACAAGGGACAGGGAGTGGGGAGACCCAGTACTTC. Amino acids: CASSLQGTGSGETQYF. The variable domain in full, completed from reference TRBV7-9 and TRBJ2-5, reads DTGVSQNPRHKITKRGQNVTFRCDPISEHNRLYWYRQTLGQGPEFLTYFQNEAQLEKSRLLSDRFSAERPKGSFSTLEIQRTEQGDSAMYLCASSLQGTGSGETQYFGPGTRLLVL.

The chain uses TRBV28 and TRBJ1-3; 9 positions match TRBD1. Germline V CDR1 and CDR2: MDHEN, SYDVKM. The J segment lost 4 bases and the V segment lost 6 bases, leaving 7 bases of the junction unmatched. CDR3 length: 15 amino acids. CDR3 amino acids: CASRPHRGQGNTIYF. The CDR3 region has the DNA TGTGCCAGCAGACCTCACAGGGGGCAAGGAAACACCATATATTTT.

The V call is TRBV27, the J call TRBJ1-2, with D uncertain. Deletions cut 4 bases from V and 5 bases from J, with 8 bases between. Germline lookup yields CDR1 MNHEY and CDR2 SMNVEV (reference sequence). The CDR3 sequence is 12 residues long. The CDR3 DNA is TGTGCCAGCAGTTCTGTGGGGTATGGCTACACCTTC. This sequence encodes CASSSVGYGYTF.

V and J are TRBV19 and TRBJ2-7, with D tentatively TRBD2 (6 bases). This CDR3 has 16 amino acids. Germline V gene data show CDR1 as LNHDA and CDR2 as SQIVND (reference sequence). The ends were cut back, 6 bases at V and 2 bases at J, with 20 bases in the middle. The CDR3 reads CASRATGGAIAYEQYF. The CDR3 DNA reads TGTGCCAGTAGAGCGACCGGGGGAGCCATTGCCTACGAGCAGTACTTC.

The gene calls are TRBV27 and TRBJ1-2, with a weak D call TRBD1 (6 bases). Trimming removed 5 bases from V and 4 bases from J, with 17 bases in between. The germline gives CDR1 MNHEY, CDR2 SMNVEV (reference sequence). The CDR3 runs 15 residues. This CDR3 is CASSGGGVKPYGYTF. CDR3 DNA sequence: TGTGCCAGCAGTGGAGGGGGGGTGAAGCCCTATGGCTACACCTTC.

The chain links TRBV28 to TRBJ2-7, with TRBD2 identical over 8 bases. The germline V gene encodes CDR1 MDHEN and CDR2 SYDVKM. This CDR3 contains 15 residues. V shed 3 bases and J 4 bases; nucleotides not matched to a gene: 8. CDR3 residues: CASSFPASGSYEQYF. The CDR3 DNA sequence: TGTGCCAGCAGTTTTCCGGCTAGCGGGTCGTACGAGCAGTACTTC.

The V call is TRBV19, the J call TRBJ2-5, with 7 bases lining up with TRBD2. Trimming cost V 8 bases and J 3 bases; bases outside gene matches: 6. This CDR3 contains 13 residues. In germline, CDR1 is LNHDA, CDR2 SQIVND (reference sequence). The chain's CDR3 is CASQISGKETQYF. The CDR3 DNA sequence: TGTGCCAGTCAGATAAGCGGGAAAGAGACCCAGTACTTC.

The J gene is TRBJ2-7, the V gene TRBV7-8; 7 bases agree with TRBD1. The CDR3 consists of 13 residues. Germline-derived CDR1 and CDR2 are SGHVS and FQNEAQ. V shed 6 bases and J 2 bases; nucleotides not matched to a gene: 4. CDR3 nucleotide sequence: TGTGCCAGCAGTAAGGGACAGACCTACGAGCAGTACTTC. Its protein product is CASSKGQTYEQYF.

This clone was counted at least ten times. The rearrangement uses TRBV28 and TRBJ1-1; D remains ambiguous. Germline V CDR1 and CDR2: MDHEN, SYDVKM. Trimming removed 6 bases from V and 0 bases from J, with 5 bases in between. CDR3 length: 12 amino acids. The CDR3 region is CASRYMNTEAFF. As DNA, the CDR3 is TGTGCCAGCAGATATATGAACACTGAAGCTTTCTTT. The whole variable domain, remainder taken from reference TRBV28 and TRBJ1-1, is DVKVTQSSRYLVKRTGEKVFLECVQDMDHENMFWYRQDPGLGLRLIYFSYDVKMKEKGDIPEGYSVSREKKERFSLILESASTNQTSMYLCASRYMNTEAFFGQGTRLTVV.

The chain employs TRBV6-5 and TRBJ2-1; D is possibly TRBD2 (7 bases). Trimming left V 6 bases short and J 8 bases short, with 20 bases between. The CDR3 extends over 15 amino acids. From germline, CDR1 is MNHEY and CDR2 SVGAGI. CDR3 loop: CASSWGGLARDEQFF. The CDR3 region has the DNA TGTGCCAGCAGCTGGGGGGGGCTAGCACGGGATGAGCAGTTCTTC.

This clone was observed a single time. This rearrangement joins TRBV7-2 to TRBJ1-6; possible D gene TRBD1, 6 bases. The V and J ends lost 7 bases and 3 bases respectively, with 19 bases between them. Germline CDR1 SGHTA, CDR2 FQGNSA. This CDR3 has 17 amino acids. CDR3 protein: CASTPGRGGYYNSPLHF. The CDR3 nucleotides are TGTGCCAGCACCCCTGGCAGGGGAGGTTACTATAATTCACCCCTCCACTTT.

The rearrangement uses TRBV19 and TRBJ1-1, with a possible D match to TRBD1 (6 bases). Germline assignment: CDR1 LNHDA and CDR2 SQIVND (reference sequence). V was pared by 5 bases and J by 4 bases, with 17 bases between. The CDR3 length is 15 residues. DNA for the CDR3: TGTGCCAGTAGTCTGTCCCCCAGGGGTCGCACTGAAGCTTTCTTT. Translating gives CASSLSPRGRTEAFF.

CDR3 bases: TGTGCCAGCTCACCACAGGATAATTCACCCCTCCACTTT. It yields the protein CASSPQDNSPLHF. The chain links TRBV18 to TRBJ1-6; D is uncertain. The germline V gene has CDR1 KGHSH and CDR2 LQKENI. The CDR3 has 13 residues. Trimming stripped 1 base from V and 5 bases from J, with 3 bases between.